This T cell receptor beta chain originates from a study of T cell responses to AZD1222 COVID-19 vaccine. Across the whole study: Pooling covered second doses at about 4 or about 12 weeks.

Profiled with immunoSEQ multiplex PCR; TCRdb holds only in-frame clones, not every one. The sample lists 150,000 to 200,000 clones; 85% to 95% were seen once. The CDR3 consists of 15 residues. The ends lost 6 bases at V and 8 bases at J; junction bases unmatched: 10. Germline CDR1 is WSHSY and CDR2 is SAAADI. This clone was recorded only once. The antigen remains undetermined. Regarding the study as a whole: Recipients of two AZD1222 doses showed rising Spike-specific TCR breadth and depth.

The chain joins TRBV10-2 to TRBJ1-4; 9 nucleotides agree with TRBD1. The sequenced sample was peripheral blood, obtained on day 0 of AZD1222 vaccination. This TCR was sampled from an adult in good health. CDR3 nucleotide sequence: TGCGCCAGCAGAGTCACAGGGGGCTTTGGCGAAAAACTGTTTTTT. Amino acids: CASRVTGGFGEKLFF.